The rows below give T cell receptor beta chains drawn from one sample of a study of T cells expressing NK-cell markers. No DNA is given; TCRdb re-called the 5' RACE reads and lists each CDR3 protein once. The table for this sample gives about 450,000 distinct CDR3 sequences. Input material: blood T cells: a sorted CD56 or NKG2C T cell subset, CD4+ or CD8+ T cells, or bulk PBMC T cells (not recorded which). The source of these receptors is a woman between 18 and 75 years old in good health. The CDR3 runs from the conserved cysteine through the conserved F or W.

V gene,J gene,CDR3 protein
TRBV3-1,TRBJ2-1,CASSRAPTENEQFF
TRBV11-2,TRBJ2-7,CASSIYPGTSGRGGLYEQYF
TRBV5-1,TRBJ2-7,CASSTRDRTYEQYF
TRBV20-1,TRBJ2-7,CSATGLAGDKFYEQYF
TRBV20-1,TRBJ1-1,CSARVGQGLLAFF
TRBV20-1,TRBJ2-1,CSPAGGLYNEQFF
TRBV29-1,TRBJ2-7,CSVAGTTTYEQYF
TRBV27,TRBJ1-2,CASRLTGGDYGYTF
TRBV4-3,TRBJ2-7,CASSQEVEYEQYF
TRBV12-3/TRBV12-4,TRBJ1-3,CASSEDRTHTGNTIYF
TRBV10-3,TRBJ1-2,CAISDGGGYTF
TRBV6-1,TRBJ2-5,CASNGESWETQYF
TRBV4-2,TRBJ2-4,CASSPPEAKNIQYF
TRBV7-2,TRBJ2-1,CASSWGAGPNEQFF
TRBV12-3/TRBV12-4,TRBJ1-2,CASREQGVGGYTF